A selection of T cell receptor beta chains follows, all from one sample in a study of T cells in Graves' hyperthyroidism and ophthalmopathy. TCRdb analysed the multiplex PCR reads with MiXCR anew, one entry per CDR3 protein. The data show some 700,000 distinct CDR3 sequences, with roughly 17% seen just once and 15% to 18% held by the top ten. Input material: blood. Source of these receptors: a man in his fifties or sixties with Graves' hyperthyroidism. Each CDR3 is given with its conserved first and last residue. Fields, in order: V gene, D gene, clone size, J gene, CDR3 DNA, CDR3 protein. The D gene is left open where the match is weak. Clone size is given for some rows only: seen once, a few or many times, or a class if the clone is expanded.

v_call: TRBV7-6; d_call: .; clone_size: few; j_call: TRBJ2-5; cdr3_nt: TGTGCCAGCAGCTCACCGGGAAGGACTATGTACTTC; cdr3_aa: CASSSPGRTMYF
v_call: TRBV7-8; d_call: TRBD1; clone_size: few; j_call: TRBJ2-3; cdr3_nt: TGTGCCAGCAGCTTAGAGCCGGGACAGGGCTCAGATACGCAGTATTTT; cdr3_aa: CASSLEPGQGSDTQYF
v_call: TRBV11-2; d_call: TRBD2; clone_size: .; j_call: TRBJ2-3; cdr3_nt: TGTGCCAGCAGCCCCGGGGGACTAGCGGGAGGGATCGCAGATACGCAGTATTTT; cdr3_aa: CASSPGGLAGGIADTQYF
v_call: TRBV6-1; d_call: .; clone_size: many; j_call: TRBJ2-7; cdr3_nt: TGTGCCAGCAGTGAAGCAGACAGGCATACCACCTACGAGCAGTACTTC; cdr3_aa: CASSEADRHTTYEQYF
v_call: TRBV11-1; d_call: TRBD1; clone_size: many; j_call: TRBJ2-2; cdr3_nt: TGTGCCAGCAGCAGCAGACAGGGGTACGGGGAGCTGTTTTTT; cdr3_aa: CASSSRQGYGELFF
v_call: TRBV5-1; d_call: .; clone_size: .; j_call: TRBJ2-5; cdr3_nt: TGCGCCAGCAGCCCCAGTCTGCTCCTCTCCCAAGAGACCCAGTACTTC; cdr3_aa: CASSPSLLLSQETQYF
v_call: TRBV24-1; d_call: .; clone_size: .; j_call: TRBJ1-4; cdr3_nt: TGTGCCACCAGTACCACTCCAGGTACCACCGGTAATGAAAAACTGTTTTTT; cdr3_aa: CATSTTPGTTGNEKLFF
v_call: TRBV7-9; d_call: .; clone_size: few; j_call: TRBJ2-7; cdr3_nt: TGTGCCAGCAGCCTCCAAGAAAGGGGTCCAAGCGAGCAGTACTTC; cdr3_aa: CASSLQERGPSEQYF
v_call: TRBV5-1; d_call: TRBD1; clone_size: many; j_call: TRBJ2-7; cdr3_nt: TGCGCCAGCAGCCAGGACAGGTTCTACGAGCAGTACTTC; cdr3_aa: CASSQDRFYEQYF
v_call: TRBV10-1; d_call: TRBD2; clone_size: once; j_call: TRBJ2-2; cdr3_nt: TGCGCCAGCAGTGAGGGGGGACTAGCGGGAGGGCGGACCGGGGAGCTGTTTTTT; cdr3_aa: CASSEGGLAGGRTGELFF
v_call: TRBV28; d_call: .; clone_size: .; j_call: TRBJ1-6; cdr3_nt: TGTGCCAGCAGCTTTGCGAGAGGCGGATCACCCCTCCACTTT; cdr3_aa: CASSFARGGSPLHF
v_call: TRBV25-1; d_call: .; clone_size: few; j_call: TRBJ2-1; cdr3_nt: TGTGCCAGCAGTGAATTGGGCGGGACTCAGGATGAGCAGTTCTTC; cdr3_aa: CASSELGGTQDEQFF
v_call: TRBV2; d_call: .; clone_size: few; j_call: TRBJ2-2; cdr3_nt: TGTGCCAGCGCCCTGTTGGGGGCAGCGAACACCGGGGAGCTGTTTTTT; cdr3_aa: CASALLGAANTGELFF
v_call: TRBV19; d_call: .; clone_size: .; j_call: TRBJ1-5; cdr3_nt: TGTGCCAGTATCCCCCGGGGCGGGGGCAATCAGCCCCAGCATTTT; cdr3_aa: CASIPRGGGNQPQHF
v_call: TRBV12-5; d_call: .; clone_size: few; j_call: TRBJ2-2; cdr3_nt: TGTGCTACCCGGGACATTTACACCGGGGAGCTGTTTTTT; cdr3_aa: CATRDIYTGELFF
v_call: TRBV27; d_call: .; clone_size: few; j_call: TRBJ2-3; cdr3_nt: TGTGCCAGCAGTTTGGGGGAGTTTTTGGATACGCAGTATTTT; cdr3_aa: CASSLGEFLDTQYF
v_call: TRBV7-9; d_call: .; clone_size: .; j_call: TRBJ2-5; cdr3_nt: TGTGCCAGCAGCCCCAGTCCCGAGGCGACCCAGTACTTC; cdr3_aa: CASSPSPEATQYF
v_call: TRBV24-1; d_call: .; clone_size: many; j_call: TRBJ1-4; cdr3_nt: TGTGCCACCAGTGATTCGACACAAGGTGAAAAACTGTTTTTT; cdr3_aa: CATSDSTQGEKLFF
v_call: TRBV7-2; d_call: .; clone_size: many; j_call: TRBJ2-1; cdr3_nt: TGTGCCAGCACCCCTCTCGGCGGGAATCCCTCCTACAATGAGCAGTTCTTC; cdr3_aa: CASTPLGGNPSYNEQFF
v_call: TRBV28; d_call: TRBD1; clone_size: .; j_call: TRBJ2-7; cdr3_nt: TGTGCCAGCAGTTCTCTTGGGACAGACTACGAGCAGTACTTC; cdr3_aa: CASSSLGTDYEQYF
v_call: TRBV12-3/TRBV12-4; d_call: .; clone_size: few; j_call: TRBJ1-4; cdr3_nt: TGTGCCAGCAGTTGGCAGGCCGAGCTTACTAATGAAAAACTGTTTTTT; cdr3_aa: CASSWQAELTNEKLFF
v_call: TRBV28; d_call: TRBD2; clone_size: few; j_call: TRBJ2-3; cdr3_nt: TGTGCCAGCAGTTTTTCTAGCGGGAGTGCAGATACGCAGTATTTT; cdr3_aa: CASSFSSGSADTQYF